The 29 T cell receptor beta chains below were found in one sample sequenced in a study of blood T cell repertoires in COVID-19. Measured with immunoSEQ multiplex PCR; TCRdb has only the in-frame clones, and not every one. Of 200,000 to 250,000 clones in the sample, about nine tenths were seen once. Input material: peripheral blood. The source is a woman aged 55-70 years with acute or convalescent COVID-19.

The chain combines TRBV9 with TRBJ2-7, with D perhaps TRBD1 (5 bases). Germline V gene sequence: CDR1 SGDLS, CDR2 YYNGEE. Trimming removed 4 bases at V and 2 bases at J, with 13 bases between. The CDR3 sequence is 14 residues long. The CDR3 loop reads CASSPAGLPYEQYF. The CDR3 DNA follows: TGTGCCAGCAGCCCCGCAGGGCTCCCCTACGAGCAGTACTTC.

This chain joins TRBV20-1 and TRBJ2-1; 9 positions agree with TRBD2. After removal of 3 bases from V and 3 bases from J, the junction contained 3 bases not matched to a gene. The CDR3 totals 14 residues. Per germline, CDR1 DFQATT and CDR2 SNEGSKA (reference sequence). The DNA for the CDR3 is TGCAGTGCTAGTAGCGGGGGCCTCTACAATGAGCAGTTCTTC. This codes for CSASSGGLYNEQFF.

Here the CDR3 reads CASSISGGYTDTQYF. The CDR3 nucleotides are TGTGCCAGCAGCATTAGCGGGGGATATACAGATACGCAGTATTTT. The J gene is TRBJ2-3, the V gene TRBV5-4; 9 nucleotides match TRBD2. The V gene's germline CDR1 is SGHNT and CDR2 YYREEE (reference sequence). J lost 3 bases, V lost 4 bases, and 6 bases had no gene match. CDR3 length equals 15 residues.

This chain joins TRBV2 and TRBJ1-3, with D possibly being TRBD1 (5 bases). The germline V gene encodes CDR1 SNHLY and CDR2 FYNNEI. With 4 bases removed from V and 0 bases from J, the gap between germline ends came to 16 bases. The CDR3 is 17 residues long. The CDR3 region has the DNA TGTGCCAGCAGTGCCCTGGGAGGGGCGAGCTCTGGAAACACCATATATTTT. Translated: CASSALGGASSGNTIYF.

This chain links TRBV30 with TRBJ2-1; D perhaps matches TRBD2 (7 bases). This CDR3 region has 13 residues. Trimming stripped 4 bases from V and 9 bases from J, with 16 bases between. Germline CDR1 and CDR2: GTSNPN and SVGIG (reference sequence). CDR3 residues: CAWTPGLQGEQFF. The CDR3 DNA reads as TGTGCCTGGACCCCGGGACTACAGGGTGAGCAGTTCTTC.

The chain uses TRBV5-1 and TRBJ1-5; D is possibly TRBD1 (5 bases). The V end was cut by 0 bases, the J end by 6 bases, with 13 bases between. CDR1 is SGHRS and CDR2 is YFSETQ in the germline V gene. The CDR3 is 15 residues long. CDR3 coding DNA: TGCGCCAGCAGCTTGGTGCCAGGGATGGGTCAGCCCCAGCATTTT. It specifies CASSLVPGMGQPQHF.

The rearrangement uses TRBV18 and TRBJ2-1; the match to TRBD2 covers 7 bases. The CDR3 sequence is 12 residues long. V was pared by 2 bases and J by 10 bases, with 2 bases of the junction left unmatched. Germline lookup yields CDR1 KGHSH and CDR2 LQKENI. CDR3 in amino acids: CASSPYGGEQFF. CDR3 nucleotides: TGTGCCAGCTCACCATACGGGGGGGAGCAGTTCTTC.

The gene calls are TRBV3-1 (or the pseudogene TRBV3-2) and TRBJ2-3, with D possibly being TRBD1 (6 bases). CDR3 length: 16 residues. Germline V gives CDR1 LGHDT, CDR2 YNNKEL (reference sequence). The ends were cut back, 1 base at V and 4 bases at J, with 15 bases in the middle. In DNA, the CDR3 is TGTGCCAGCAGCCAAGGCGGGCAGGGGTTCGCAGATACGCAGTATTTT. Encoded protein: CASSQGGQGFADTQYF.

This chain joins TRBV4-2 and TRBJ1-2; D ambiguous. Germline lookup yields CDR1 LGHNA and CDR2 YNFKEQ. The germline V and J ends were trimmed by 1 base and 6 bases, with 15 bases remaining between them. The CDR3 sequence is 15 residues long. The DNA for the CDR3 is TGTGCCAGCAGCCAAGTTGGTCAACAGCGGCATGGCTACACCTTC. This gives the protein CASSQVGQQRHGYTF.

J is TRBJ1-1 and V is TRBV5-5; D uncertain. The CDR3 runs 15 residues. CDR1 is SGHKS and CDR2 is YYEKEE in the germline V gene (reference sequence). V was trimmed by 0 bases and J by 0 bases, leaving 9 bases between them. CDR3 amino acids: CASSLGSGMNTEAFF. The DNA of the CDR3 is TGTGCCAGCAGCTTGGGTTCGGGGATGAACACTGAAGCTTTCTTT.

This clone was seen only once. The chain uses TRBV18 and TRBJ1-5; TRBD1 is a possible D gene (6 bases). The CDR3 has 14 amino acids. The germline gives CDR1 KGHSH, CDR2 LQKENI. Trimming removed 6 bases from V and 0 bases from J, with 9 bases in between. CDR3 residues: CASSGAASNQPQHF. CDR3 in DNA: TGTGCCAGCTCGGGGGCAGCTAGCAATCAGCCCCAGCATTTT.

This chain links TRBV12-5 with TRBJ2-1; D is unresolved. The CDR3 spans 12 residues. Germline CDR1 reads LGHNT; CDR2 reads FRNRAP. V lost 3 bases to trimming and J lost 10 bases, with 10 bases between them. The CDR3 sequence is CASGFYGKEQFF. The CDR3 DNA sequence: TGTGCTAGTGGTTTCTACGGTAAGGAGCAGTTCTTC.

The gene calls are TRBV7-8 and TRBJ1-3; 7 bases are a match to TRBD1. The CDR3 sequence is 19 residues long. Trimming cost V 5 bases and J 0 bases; bases outside gene matches: 16. Germline V gene data show CDR1 as SGHVS and CDR2 as FQNEAQ. CDR3 sequence: CASSGGYQDRVGSGNTIYF. CDR3 bases: TGTGCCAGCAGCGGGGGCTACCAAGACAGGGTAGGCTCTGGAAACACCATATATTTT.

The rearrangement uses TRBV7-9 and TRBJ2-5; 9 bases match TRBD1. The junction had 5 bases not matched to a gene; V was cut back by 5 bases and J by 4 bases. The CDR3 runs 14 residues. The germline V gene encodes CDR1 SEHNR and CDR2 FQNEAQ (reference sequence). The CDR3 nucleotides read TGTGCCAGCAGCCATACGACAGGGGGAGAGACCCAGTACTTC. Translated: CASSHTTGGETQYF.

The chain joins TRBV6-5 to TRBJ1-4, with D perhaps matching TRBD1 (5 bases). Trimming pared 4 bases from V and 0 bases from J, leaving 9 bases between. CDR1 is MNHEY, CDR2 SVGAGI, per germline. The CDR3 covers 15 residues. CDR3 region: CASSSLGATNEKLFF. Written as DNA, the CDR3 is TGTGCCAGCAGTTCCCTAGGGGCAACTAATGAAAAACTGTTTTTT.

V usage is TRBV30 and J usage is TRBJ1-6; 10 bases fit TRBD1. The CDR3 is made up of 15 amino acids. After removal of 2 bases from V and 7 bases from J, the junction contained 5 bases not matched to a gene. Germline V CDR1 and CDR2: GTSNPN, SVGIG (reference sequence). The CDR3 DNA is TGTGCCTGGAGTACAACGGGACAGGGGAATTCACCCCTCCACTTT. Translating gives CAWSTTGQGNSPLHF.

The rearrangement uses TRBV25-1 and TRBJ1-1, with TRBD1 identical over 8 bases. The V gene's germline CDR1 is MGHDK and CDR2 SYGVNS. V gave up 2 bases and J gave up 1 base; unmatched junction bases: 3. This CDR3 region has 15 residues. CDR3 region: CASSEGGTGNTEAFF. For the CDR3, the DNA is TGTGCCAGCAGTGAAGGTGGGACAGGGAACACTGAAGCTTTCTTT.

This chain links TRBV5-1 with TRBJ2-2; 7 bases are shared with TRBD2. Germline loops: CDR1 SGHRS, CDR2 YFSETQ. The J segment lost 3 bases and the V segment lost 0 bases, leaving 8 bases of the junction unmatched. The CDR3 runs to 17 residues. The CDR3 sequence: CASSLAQAGVDTGELFF. The CDR3 DNA sequence: TGCGCCAGCAGCTTGGCCCAGGCGGGAGTGGACACCGGGGAGCTGTTTTTT.

This chain connects TRBV3-1 (or the pseudogene TRBV3-2) to TRBJ2-5, with TRBD2 matching 10 bases. The ends lost 0 bases at V and 5 bases at J; junction bases unmatched: 12. The CDR3 loop spans 18 amino acids. Germline values: CDR1 LGHDT, CDR2 YNNKEL (reference sequence). CDR3 region: CASSQDQRPSGRGETQYF. The CDR3 bases are TGTGCCAGCAGCCAAGATCAGAGGCCTAGCGGGAGAGGTGAGACCCAGTACTTC.

This clone appeared once. The chain joins TRBV6-1 to TRBJ1-2; D uncertain. V was cut by 2 bases and J by 3 bases, with 10 bases left in between. The germline V gene has CDR1 MNHNS and CDR2 SASEGT. The CDR3 covers 14 residues. CDR3 residues: CASSESLGYYGYTF. CDR3 DNA sequence: TGTGCCAGCAGTGAATCGCTGGGCTACTATGGCTACACCTTC.

This chain uses TRBV9 with TRBJ1-1, with D perhaps matching TRBD1 (6 bases). Trimming removed 2 bases from V and 8 bases from J, with 22 bases in between. CDR3 length: 16 residues. Per the germline V gene, CDR1 is SGDLS and CDR2 is YYNGEE. The DNA of the CDR3 is TGTGCCAGCAGCGTGCCCACGGACAGTTCTACCCCCGAAGCTTTCTTT. Protein: CASSVPTDSSTPEAFF.

The J gene is TRBJ1-5, the V gene TRBV19, with D possibly being TRBD1 (6 bases). The CDR3 runs to 19 residues. The germline CDR1 and CDR2 sequences are LNHDA and SQIVND (reference sequence). The V and J ends lost 5 bases and 2 bases respectively, with 25 bases between them. CDR3 loop: CASSSNLLQGPYGNQPQHF. The CDR3 nucleotides are TGTGCCAGTAGTTCCAACTTGTTGCAGGGGCCATATGGCAATCAGCCCCAGCATTTT. The variable domain in full, with the rest retrieved from reference TRBV19 and TRBJ1-5, is DGGITQSPKYLFRKEGQNVTLSCEQNLNHDAMYWYRQDPGQGLRLIYYSQIVNDFQKGDIAEGYSVSREKKESFPLTVTSAQKNPTAFYLCASSSNLLQGPYGNQPQHFGDGTRLSIL.

The sample holds a few counts of this clone. The chain links TRBV10-3 to TRBJ1-1; no definite D call. The CDR3 runs 15 residues. Trimming stripped 3 bases from V and 4 bases from J, with 15 bases between. Germline loops: CDR1 ENHRY, CDR2 SYGVKD. The CDR3 nucleotides are TGTGCCATCAGTGATGAGGGCTTGGGGAGCACTGAAGCTTTCTTT. Protein product: CAISDEGLGSTEAFF.

The V and J genes are TRBV6-2 or TRBV6-3 and TRBJ1-1; D gene ambiguous. The V end lost 2 bases, the J end lost 2 bases, and 12 bases lay between the germline ends. The germline CDR1 and CDR2 sequences are MNHEY and SVGEGT. The CDR3 is made up of 15 amino acids. The CDR3 spells CASSYRSGGNTEAFF. For the CDR3, the DNA is TGTGCCAGCAGTTACCGCTCGGGTGGAAACACTGAAGCTTTCTTT.

The chain uses TRBV6-5 and TRBJ1-5; D is unresolved. Germline V gives CDR1 MNHEY, CDR2 SVGAGI. V dropped 6 bases and J dropped 0 bases, with 9 bases sitting between them. The CDR3 consists of 14 residues. CDR3 nucleotides: TGTGCCAGCAGCACAGATTATAGCAATCAGCCCCAGCATTTT. Its translation: CASSTDYSNQPQHF.

The chain uses TRBV11-2 and TRBJ2-2; 16 positions agree with TRBD2. This CDR3 has 17 amino acids. The V and J ends lost 5 bases and 5 bases, in that order; junction bases with no gene match: 5. The germline CDR1 and CDR2 sequences are SGHAT and FQNNGV. CDR3 loop: CASSPGLAGGPTGELFF. DNA for the CDR3: TGTGCCAGCAGCCCGGGACTAGCGGGAGGGCCGACCGGGGAGCTGTTTTTT.

The genes are TRBV6-5 and TRBJ1-5; the match to TRBD1 covers 8 bases. V lost 7 bases and J lost 5; bases outside the gene matches: 7. Per germline, CDR1 MNHEY and CDR2 SVGAGI. This CDR3 spans 14 amino acids. The CDR3 DNA reads TGTGCCAGCATGGGGACAGGCGTGGATCAGCCCCAGCATTTT. Amino acid sequence: CASMGTGVDQPQHF.

The chain carries TRBV5-1 and TRBJ2-5; D uncertain. CDR1 and CDR2 from the germline V gene are SGHRS and YFSETQ. Trimming left V 4 bases short and J 1 base short, with 5 bases between. This CDR3 is 12 amino acids long. The CDR3 DNA reads as TGCGCCAGCAGCCGTATCCAAGAGACCCAGTACTTC. It yields the protein CASSRIQETQYF.

J is TRBJ2-7 and V is TRBV7-2, with 9 positions matching TRBD1. V dropped 5 bases and J dropped 3; count of bases not matched to a gene: 5. CDR1 is SGHTA and CDR2 is FQGNSA in the germline V gene. CDR3 length: 14 residues. The chain's CDR3 is CASSQGTGYYEQYF. The CDR3 DNA is TGTGCCAGCAGCCAGGGGACAGGGTACTACGAGCAGTACTTC.